This TCR beta chain was documented in a study of blood T cell repertoires in COVID-19. Whole-study context: In each case, the material was cDNA or gDNA derived from T cells, B-cell-depleted T cells, or PBMCs.

Per the germline V gene, CDR1 is MNHEY and CDR2 is SMNVEV (reference sequence). CDR3 size: 15 residues. V lost 11 bases, J lost 0 bases, and 8 bases stayed unmatched. TCRdb keeps only in-frame clones here, not all; method: immunoSEQ multiplex PCR. The sample has about 260,000 clones; around 87% are singletons. The chain couples TRBV27 to TRBJ1-1; TRBD1 agrees at 11 bases. This clonotype was obtained from a middle-aged woman who had recovered from COVID-19. The source material was peripheral blood. The CDR3 nucleotides read TGTGCCGAAATCCGGGACAGGGGGATGAACACTGAAGCTTTCTTT. Encoded protein: CAEIRDRGMNTEAFF.